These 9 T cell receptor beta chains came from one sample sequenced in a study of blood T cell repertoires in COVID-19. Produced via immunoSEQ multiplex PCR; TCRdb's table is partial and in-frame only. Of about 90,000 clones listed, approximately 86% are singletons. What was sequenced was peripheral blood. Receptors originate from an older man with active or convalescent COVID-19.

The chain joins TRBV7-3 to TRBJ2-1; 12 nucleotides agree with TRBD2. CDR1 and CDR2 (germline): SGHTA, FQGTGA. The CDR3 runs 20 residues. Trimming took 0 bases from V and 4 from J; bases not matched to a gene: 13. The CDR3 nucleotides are TGTGCCAGCAGCTTAACGGCTGGGCTAGCGGGAGGGCGGGTTTACAATGAGCAGTTCTTC. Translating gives CASSLTAGLAGGRVYNEQFF.

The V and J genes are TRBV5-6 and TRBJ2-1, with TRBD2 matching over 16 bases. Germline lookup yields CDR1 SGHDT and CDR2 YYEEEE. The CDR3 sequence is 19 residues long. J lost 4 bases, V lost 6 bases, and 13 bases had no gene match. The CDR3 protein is CASTWDGTSGRALYNEQFF. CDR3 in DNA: TGTGCCAGCACCTGGGATGGGACTAGCGGGAGGGCCCTATACAATGAGCAGTTCTTC.

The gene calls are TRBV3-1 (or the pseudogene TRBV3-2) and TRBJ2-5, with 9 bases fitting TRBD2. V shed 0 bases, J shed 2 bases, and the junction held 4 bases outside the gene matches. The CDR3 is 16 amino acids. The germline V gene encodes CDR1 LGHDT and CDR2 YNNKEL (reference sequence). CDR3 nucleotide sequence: TGTGCCAGCAGCCAAGAAATAGCGGGGGTTCAAGAGACCCAGTACTTC. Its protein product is CASSQEIAGVQETQYF.

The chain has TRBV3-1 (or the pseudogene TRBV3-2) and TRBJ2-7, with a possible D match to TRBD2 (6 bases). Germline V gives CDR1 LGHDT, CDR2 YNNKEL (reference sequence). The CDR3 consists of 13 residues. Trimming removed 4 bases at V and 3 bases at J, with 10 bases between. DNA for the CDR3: TGTGCCAGCAGCCCCGGGGGACGCTACGAGCAGTACTTC. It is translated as CASSPGGRYEQYF.

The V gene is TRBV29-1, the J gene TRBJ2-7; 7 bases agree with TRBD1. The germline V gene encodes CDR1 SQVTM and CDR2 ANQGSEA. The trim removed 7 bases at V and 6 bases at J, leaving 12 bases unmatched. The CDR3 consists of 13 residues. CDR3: CSAERRPGGEQYF. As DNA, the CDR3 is TGCAGCGCAGAGCGGCGGCCAGGGGGCGAGCAGTACTTC.

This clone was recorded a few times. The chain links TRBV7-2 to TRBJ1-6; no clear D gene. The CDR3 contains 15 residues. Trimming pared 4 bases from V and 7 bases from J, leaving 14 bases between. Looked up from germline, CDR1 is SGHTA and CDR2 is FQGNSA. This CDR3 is CASSSRSLANSPLHF. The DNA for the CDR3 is TGTGCCAGCAGCTCCCGTTCTTTGGCCAATTCACCCCTCCACTTT.

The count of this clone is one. The DNA for the CDR3 is TGTGCCAGCAGCTCCACCGGGACAGGGAGCGAGCAGTACTTC. This gives the protein CASSSTGTGSEQYF. The chain couples TRBV7-9 to TRBJ2-7, with TRBD1 identical over 9 bases. V lost 4 bases and J lost 6; bases outside the gene matches: 7. The CDR3 has 14 amino acids. CDR1 is SEHNR and CDR2 is FQNEAQ in the germline V gene (reference sequence).

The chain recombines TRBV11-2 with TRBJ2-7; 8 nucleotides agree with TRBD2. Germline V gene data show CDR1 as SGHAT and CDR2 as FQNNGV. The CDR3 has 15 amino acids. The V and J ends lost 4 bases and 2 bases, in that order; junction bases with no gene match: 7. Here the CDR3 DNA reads TGTGCCAGCAGCTCAAGACTAGCGCCCGCCTACGAGCAGTACTTC. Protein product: CASSSRLAPAYEQYF.

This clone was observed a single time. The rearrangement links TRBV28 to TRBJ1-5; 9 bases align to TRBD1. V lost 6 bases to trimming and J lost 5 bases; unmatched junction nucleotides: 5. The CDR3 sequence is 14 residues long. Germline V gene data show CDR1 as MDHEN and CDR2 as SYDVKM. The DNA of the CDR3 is TGTGCCAGCAGGGGGGGACAGGGTTATCAGCCCCAGCATTTT. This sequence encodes CASRGGQGYQPQHF.